The 20 T cell receptor beta chains below come from one sample, sequenced in a study of Graves' ophthalmopathy and Graves' hyperthyroidism. Amplifying from RNA transcripts, the study obtained TCR beta CDR3 regions. HTBI primers primed a first-round RT-PCR, and a second-round multiplex PCR followed. MiXCR, applied by TCRdb to the multiplex PCR reads, yields one record per CDR3 protein. The table lists 400,000 to 450,000 distinct CDR3 sequences, 20% to 25% of them singletons. Material: peripheral blood. The source is a woman younger than 30 with stable Graves' hyperthyroidism.

This chain connects TRBV6-2 or TRBV6-3 to TRBJ2-1; 9 positions match TRBD1. Per germline, CDR1 MNHEY and CDR2 SVGEGT. The CDR3 is 17 amino acids. The trim removed 6 bases at V and 4 bases at J, leaving 13 bases unmatched. The CDR3 nucleotides are TGTGCCAGCAGCTCCTACTTACAGGGGGCGATGTACAATGAGCAGTTCTTC. This codes for CASSSYLQGAMYNEQFF.

Ten or more counts support this clonotype. V usage is TRBV20-1 and J usage is TRBJ2-2; D is ambiguous. Trimming cost V 2 bases and J 6 bases, with 10 bases left between them. Germline lookup yields CDR1 DFQATT and CDR2 SNEGSKA (reference sequence). The CDR3 runs to 13 residues. The chain's CDR3 is CSARRVRAGELFF. CDR3 in DNA: TGCAGTGCTAGAAGAGTTAGGGCCGGGGAGCTGTTTTTT.

This rearrangement joins TRBV2 to TRBJ2-2; D call uncertain. Germline CDR1 reads SNHLY; CDR2 reads FYNNEI. The CDR3 length is 11 residues. Trimming took off 6 bases at V and 6 bases at J, with 5 bases between the two ends. This chain's CDR3 is CASRLSGELFF. CDR3 nucleotides: TGTGCCAGCAGACTCTCCGGGGAGCTGTTTTTT.

This clonotype has ten or more counts. V is TRBV28 and J is TRBJ2-2, with 13 bases identical to TRBD2. Germline V gives CDR1 MDHEN, CDR2 SYDVKM. The CDR3 contains 16 residues. V shed 6 bases, J shed 7 bases, and the junction held 8 bases outside the gene matches. Written as DNA, the CDR3 is TGTGCCAGCAGAACCCGGACTAGCGGGAGAAACGGGGAGCTGTTTTTT. As protein: CASRTRTSGRNGELFF.

This clonotype has more than one count but fewer than ten. J is TRBJ2-7 and V is TRBV28; no definite D call. Germline CDR1 MDHEN, CDR2 SYDVKM. The germline V and J ends were trimmed by 6 bases and 0 bases, with 21 bases remaining between them. The length of the CDR3 is 17 residues. The CDR3: CASSPGSLTSHSYEQYF. CDR3 DNA: TGTGCCAGCAGCCCGGGTAGCCTGACGTCCCACTCCTACGAGCAGTACTTC.

This clonotype was seen repeatedly, ten times or more. V usage is TRBV29-1 and J usage is TRBJ2-7, with 9 nucleotides matching TRBD2. V lost 4 bases, J lost 0 bases, and 7 bases stayed unmatched. Germline CDR1 and CDR2: SQVTM and ANQGSEA. CDR3 length: 15 amino acids. Here the CDR3 DNA reads TGCAGCGTTGTAGGTCTAGCGGGACACTCCTACGAGCAGTACTTC. This sequence encodes CSVVGLAGHSYEQYF.

This clonotype was seen at least ten times. The CDR3 reads CASGEAGATATEAFF. CDR3 nucleotide sequence: TGTGCCAGCGGTGAAGCGGGGGCAACGGCCACTGAAGCTTTCTTT. This chain connects TRBV6-2 or TRBV6-3 to TRBJ1-1; a possible D gene is TRBD1 (6 bases). Trimming removed 8 bases at V and 4 bases at J, with 20 bases between. CDR1 and CDR2 (germline): MNHEY, SVGEGT. The CDR3 covers 15 residues.

The chain couples TRBV10-3 to TRBJ2-5; TRBD1 or TRBD2 may be the D gene (5 bases each). Germline CDR1 is ENHRY and CDR2 is SYGVKD. The CDR3 runs to 14 residues. Trimming removed 3 bases from V and 4 bases from J, with 12 bases in between. The CDR3 bases are TGTGCCATCAGTGAACGTGGGGCGGGAGAGACCCAGTACTTC. Translating it yields CAISERGAGETQYF.

This chain connects TRBV12-3 or TRBV12-4 to TRBJ1-2; no definite D call. The CDR3 has 10 amino acids. V was pared by 6 bases and J by 8 bases, with 7 bases between. For the CDR3, the DNA is TGTGCCAGCAGAGACATAGGCTACACCTTC. Translation gives CASRDIGYTF.

This clonotype was recorded at least ten times. The chain has TRBV4-3 and TRBJ1-5; D is perhaps TRBD1 (6 bases). Germline CDR1 is LGHNA and CDR2 is YSLEER. The CDR3 length is 13 residues. V lost 0 bases, J lost 11 bases, and 11 bases lay in between. Written as DNA, the CDR3 is TGCGCCAGCAGCCAAGACGGGGGCGCGGCCCAGCATTTT. It codes for CASSQDGGAAQHF.

The chain is built from TRBV4-1 and TRBJ2-7; D gene ambiguous. This CDR3 comprises 12 residues. The ends were cut back, 0 bases at V and 5 bases at J, with 5 bases in the middle. CDR1 and CDR2 from the germline V gene are MGHRA and YSYEKL. As DNA, the CDR3 is TGCGCCAGCAGCCAAGACTGGGACGAGCAGTACTTC. This codes for CASSQDWDEQYF.

The chain links TRBV20-1 to TRBJ2-7; TRBD2 aligns across 11 bases. V shed 3 bases and J 3 bases; nucleotides not matched to a gene: 10. CDR1 DFQATT and CDR2 SNEGSKA come from the germline V gene (reference sequence). This CDR3 is 16 amino acids long. In DNA, the CDR3 is TGCAGTGCTAGTCTCCTTAGCGGGAGGGCCATCTACGAGCAGTACTTC. This gives the protein CSASLLSGRAIYEQYF.

This clonotype was seen ten or more times. The V and J genes are TRBV9 and TRBJ1-5; no firm D call. V was cut by 0 bases and J by 2 bases, with 9 bases left in between. The CDR3 totals 15 residues. The V gene's germline CDR1 is SGDLS and CDR2 YYNGEE. The CDR3 protein is CASSVDPRGNQPQHF. Here the CDR3 DNA reads TGTGCCAGCAGCGTAGACCCGCGTGGCAATCAGCCCCAGCATTTT.

This clonotype occurred many times. This chain links TRBV19 with TRBJ2-5; D not certain. The V end lost 3 bases, the J end lost 8 bases, and 13 bases lay between the germline ends. In germline, CDR1 is LNHDA, CDR2 SQIVND (reference sequence). The CDR3 covers 13 residues. The CDR3 bases are TGTGCCAGTAGTATCAGGTCATCCGTTACCCAGTACTTC. Translating it yields CASSIRSSVTQYF.

Ten or more counts support this clonotype. The chain couples TRBV6-2 or TRBV6-3 to TRBJ2-7, with D perhaps TRBD1 (5 bases). In germline, CDR1 is MNHEY, CDR2 SVGEGT. V gave up 2 bases and J gave up 5 bases, with 7 bases separating them. The CDR3 totals 12 residues. As DNA, the CDR3 is TGTGCCAGCAGTTACGTCAGGGACGAGCAGTACTTC. Translating it yields CASSYVRDEQYF.

In its sample, this clonotype was seen a few times. V usage is TRBV7-9 and J usage is TRBJ2-4; TRBD1 is a possible D gene (6 bases). The germline V gene has CDR1 SEHNR and CDR2 FQNEAQ (reference sequence). V dropped 3 bases and J dropped 0 bases, with 15 bases sitting between them. CDR3 length: 17 amino acids. CDR3 bases: TGTGCCAGCAGCTTGGGGGTCGGGACATTAGCCAAAAACATTCAGTACTTC. This gives the protein CASSLGVGTLAKNIQYF.

In its sample, this clonotype was seen many times. V is TRBV6-1 and J is TRBJ1-5, with a tentative D call TRBD1 (5 bases). V gave up 3 bases and J gave up 4 bases, with 10 bases separating them. The germline CDR1 and CDR2 sequences are MNHNS and SASEGT. This CDR3 has 14 amino acids. This chain's CDR3 is CASSDRVGNQPQHF. Written as DNA, the CDR3 is TGTGCCAGCAGTGACAGGGTTGGGAATCAGCCCCAGCATTTT.

In this sample, this clonotype turned up many times. The V and J genes are TRBV27 and TRBJ1-2, with D uncertain. The CDR3 contains 13 residues. V lost 6 bases, J lost 4 bases, and 12 bases lay in between. CDR1 and CDR2 from the germline V gene are MNHEY and SMNVEV (reference sequence). CDR3 sequence (DNA): TGTGCCAGCAGGGATGGGCCAAGCTATGGCTACACCTTC. This codes for CASRDGPSYGYTF.

This clonotype was found many times. The rearrangement joins TRBV25-1 to TRBJ2-7; TRBD2 aligns across 16 bases. With V trimmed by 2 bases and J by 7 bases, 11 bases remained unmatched. Germline-derived CDR1 and CDR2 are MGHDK and SYGVNS. The CDR3 covers 18 residues. The CDR3 loop is CASSEPTGTSGRALEQYF. In DNA, the CDR3 is TGTGCCAGCAGTGAACCAACTGGGACTAGCGGGAGGGCCTTAGAGCAGTACTTC.

This clonotype was counted ten times or more. The chain joins TRBV11-2 to TRBJ1-3; 7 bases agree with TRBD1. The CDR3 has 16 amino acids. Per germline, CDR1 SGHAT and CDR2 FQNNGV. V shed 6 bases and J 4 bases; nucleotides not matched to a gene: 12. CDR3 protein: CASRPLPGGRGNTIYF. Here the CDR3 DNA reads TGTGCCAGCAGACCCCTGCCAGGGGGAAGAGGAAACACCATATATTTT.